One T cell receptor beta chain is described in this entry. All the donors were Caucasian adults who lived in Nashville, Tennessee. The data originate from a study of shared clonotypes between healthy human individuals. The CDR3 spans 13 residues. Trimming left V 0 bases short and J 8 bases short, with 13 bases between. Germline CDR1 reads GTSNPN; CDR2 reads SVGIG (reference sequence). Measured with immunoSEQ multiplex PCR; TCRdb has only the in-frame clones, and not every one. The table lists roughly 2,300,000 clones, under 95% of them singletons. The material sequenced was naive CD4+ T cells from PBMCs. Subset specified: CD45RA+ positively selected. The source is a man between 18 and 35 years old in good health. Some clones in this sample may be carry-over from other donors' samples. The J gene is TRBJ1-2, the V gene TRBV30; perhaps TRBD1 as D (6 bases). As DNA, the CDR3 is TGTGCCTGGAGTGTACAGGTTGGGGGCGGCTACACCTTC. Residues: CAWSVQVGGGYTF.